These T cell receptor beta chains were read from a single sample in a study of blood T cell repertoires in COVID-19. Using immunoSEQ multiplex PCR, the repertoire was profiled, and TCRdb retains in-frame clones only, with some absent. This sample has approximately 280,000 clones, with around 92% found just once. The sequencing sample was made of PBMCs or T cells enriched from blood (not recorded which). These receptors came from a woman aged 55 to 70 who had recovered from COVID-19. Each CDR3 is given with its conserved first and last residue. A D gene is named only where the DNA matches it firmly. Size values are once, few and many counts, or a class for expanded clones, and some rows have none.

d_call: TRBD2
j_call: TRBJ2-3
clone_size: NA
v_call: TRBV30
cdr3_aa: CAWSRLALAVGADTQYF
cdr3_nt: TGTGCCTGGAGTAGACTAGCATTAGCGGTAGGGGCAGATACGCAGTATTTT

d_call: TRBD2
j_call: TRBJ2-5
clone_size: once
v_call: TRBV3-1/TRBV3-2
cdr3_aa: CASSQGISGGEETQYF
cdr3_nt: TGTGCCAGCAGCCAAGGAATTAGCGGGGGGGAAGAGACCCAGTACTTC

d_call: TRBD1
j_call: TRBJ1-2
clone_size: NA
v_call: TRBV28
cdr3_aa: CASSSGTGLYGYTF
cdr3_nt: TGTGCCAGCAGTTCCGGGACAGGGCTCTATGGCTACACCTTC

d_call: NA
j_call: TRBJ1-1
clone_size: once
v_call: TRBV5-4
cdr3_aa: CASSLDSRNTEAFF
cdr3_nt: TGTGCCAGCAGCTTGGATAGCAGAAACACTGAAGCTTTCTTT

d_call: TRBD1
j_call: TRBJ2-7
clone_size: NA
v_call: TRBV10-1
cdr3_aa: CASSESLTGWNEQYF
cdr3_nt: TGCGCCAGCAGTGAGTCTTTGACAGGGTGGAACGAGCAGTACTTC

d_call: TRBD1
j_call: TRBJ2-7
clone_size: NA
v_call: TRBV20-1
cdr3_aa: CSASLGGQGGREQYF
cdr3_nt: TGCAGTGCTAGTCTAGGGGGACAGGGCGGTCGCGAGCAGTACTTC

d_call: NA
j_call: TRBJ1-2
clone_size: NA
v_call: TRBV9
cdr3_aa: CASSEGQGNYGYTF
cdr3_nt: TGTGCCAGCAGCGAGGGTCAGGGGAACTATGGCTACACCTTC

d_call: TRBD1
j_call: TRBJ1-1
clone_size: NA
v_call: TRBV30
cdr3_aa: CAWNTGVGTEAFF
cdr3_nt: TGTGCCTGGAATACAGGGGTTGGCACTGAAGCTTTCTTT

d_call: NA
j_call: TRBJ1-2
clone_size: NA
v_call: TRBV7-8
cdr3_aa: CASSRRDPQEVFGYTF
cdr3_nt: TGTGCCAGCAGCCGCCGGGATCCTCAGGAAGTTTTTGGCTACACCTTC

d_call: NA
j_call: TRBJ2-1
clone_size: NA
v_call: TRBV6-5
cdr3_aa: CASSWGSLEDEQFF
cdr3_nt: TGTGCCAGCAGTTGGGGCAGTCTAGAGGATGAGCAGTTCTTC

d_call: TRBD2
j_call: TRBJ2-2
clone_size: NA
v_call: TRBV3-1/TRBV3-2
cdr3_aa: CASSQEASGTGELFF
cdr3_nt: TGTGCCAGCAGCCAAGAAGCTAGCGGCACCGGGGAGCTGTTTTTT

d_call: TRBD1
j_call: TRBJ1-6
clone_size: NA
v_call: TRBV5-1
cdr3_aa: CASSLGTGGYGYNSPLHF
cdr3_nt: TGCGCCAGCAGCTTGGGGACAGGGGGCTACGGCTATAATTCACCCCTCCACTTT

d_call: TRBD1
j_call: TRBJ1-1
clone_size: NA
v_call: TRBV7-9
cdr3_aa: CASSPWTGQGMPEAFF
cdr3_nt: TGTGCCAGCAGCCCTTGGACAGGGCAGGGGATGCCTGAAGCTTTCTTT

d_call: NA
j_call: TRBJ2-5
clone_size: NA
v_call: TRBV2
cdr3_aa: CASSEQTAETQYF
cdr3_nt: TGTGCCAGCAGTGAACAGACAGCGGAGACCCAGTACTTC

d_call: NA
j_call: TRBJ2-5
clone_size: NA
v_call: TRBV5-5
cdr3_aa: CASSPASRVSETQYF
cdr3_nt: TGTGCCAGCAGCCCGGCATCCCGGGTATCGGAGACCCAGTACTTC

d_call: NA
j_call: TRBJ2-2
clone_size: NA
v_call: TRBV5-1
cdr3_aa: CASSLATVTGELFF
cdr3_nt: TGCGCCAGCAGCTTGGCCACGGTCACCGGGGAGCTGTTTTTT

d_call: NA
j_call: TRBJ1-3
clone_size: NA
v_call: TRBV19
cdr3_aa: CASIQGQTSGNTIYF
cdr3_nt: TGTGCCAGTATCCAGGGACAAACCTCTGGAAACACCATATATTTT

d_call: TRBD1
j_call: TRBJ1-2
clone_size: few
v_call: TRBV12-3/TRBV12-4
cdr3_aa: CASSFRDRGSYTF
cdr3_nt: TGTGCCAGCAGTTTTAGGGACAGGGGGAGCTACACCTTC

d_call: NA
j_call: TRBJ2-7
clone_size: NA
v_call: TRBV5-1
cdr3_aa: CASSLDRGAGYEQYF
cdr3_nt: TGCGCCAGCAGCTTGGATCGGGGGGCGGGTTACGAGCAGTACTTC

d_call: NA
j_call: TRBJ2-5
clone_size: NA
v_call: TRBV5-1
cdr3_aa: CASSPWGLQGGGKETQYF
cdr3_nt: TGCGCCAGCAGCCCGTGGGGACTGCAGGGCGGAGGGAAAGAGACCCAGTACTTC

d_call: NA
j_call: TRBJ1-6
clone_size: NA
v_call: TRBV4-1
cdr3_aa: CASSQDRGSPLHF
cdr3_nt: TGCGCCAGCAGCCAAGATAGGGGTTCACCCCTCCACTTT

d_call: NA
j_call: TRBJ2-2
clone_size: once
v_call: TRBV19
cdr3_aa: CASSIAPSEITGELFF
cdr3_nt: TGTGCCAGTAGTATAGCGCCTAGCGAAATAACCGGGGAGCTGTTTTTT

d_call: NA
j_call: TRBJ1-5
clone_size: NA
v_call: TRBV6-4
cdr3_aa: CASSAEPYNQPQHF
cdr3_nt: TGTGCCAGCAGTGCTGAGCCCTACAATCAGCCCCAGCATTTT

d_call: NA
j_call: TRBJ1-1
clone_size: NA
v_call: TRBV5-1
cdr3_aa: CASSSAGGQVEAFF
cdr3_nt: TGCGCCAGCAGCTCCGCCGGCGGGCAGGTCGAGGCTTTCTTT

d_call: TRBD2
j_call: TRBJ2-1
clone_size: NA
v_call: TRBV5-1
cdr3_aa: CASSLSGTSLLVHEQFF
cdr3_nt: TGCGCCAGCAGCCTCTCCGGGACTAGCCTTTTAGTCCATGAGCAGTTCTTC

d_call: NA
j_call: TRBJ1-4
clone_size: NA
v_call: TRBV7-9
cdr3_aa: CASSFVRGNEKLFF
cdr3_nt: TGTGCCAGCAGCTTTGTGCGCGGTAATGAAAAACTGTTTTTT

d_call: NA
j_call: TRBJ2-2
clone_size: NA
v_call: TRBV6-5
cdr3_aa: CASSYVATGELFF
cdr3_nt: TGTGCCAGCAGTTACGTGGCAACCGGGGAGCTGTTTTTT

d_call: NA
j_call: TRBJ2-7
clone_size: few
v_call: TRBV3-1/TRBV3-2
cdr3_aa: CASSQEGLVYEQYF
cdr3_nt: TGTGCCAGCAGCCAAGAAGGCCTAGTGTACGAGCAGTACTTC

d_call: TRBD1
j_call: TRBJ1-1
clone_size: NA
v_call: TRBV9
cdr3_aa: CASSVGGTGPRYTEAFF
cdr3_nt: TGTGCCAGCAGCGTGGGGGGGACAGGGCCCCGGTACACTGAAGCTTTCTTT